This T cell receptor beta chain was sequenced during a study of T cells in localized non-small cell lung cancer. Some clones are missing from TCRdb's copy, which holds only in-frame ones; the method was immunoSEQ multiplex PCR. The table records approximately 1,000 clones, more than 15% of them present only once. V dropped 1 base and J dropped 2 bases, with 11 bases sitting between them. Germline V gene lookup returns CDR1 KGHSH and CDR2 LQKENI. This CDR3 has 15 amino acids. The source material was normal lung tissue next to the tumor, sampled before any cancer treatment. The sequence was obtained from a man aged 35-69 years with stage I lung adenocarcinoma. The V gene is TRBV18, the J gene TRBJ1-2; possibly TRBD1 for D (5 bases). CDR3 loop: CASSPLQGGNYGYTF. CDR3 bases: TGTGCCAGCTCACCACTCCAGGGAGGCAACTATGGCTACACCTTC.